Listed below are T cell receptor beta chains from one sample, sequenced in a study of human T cells and chemical hapten exposure. TCRdb re-called the RACE reads with MiXCR, one entry per CDR3 protein. The sample has 100,000 to 150,000 distinct CDR3 sequences, more than 7.5% seen once. Input material: whole blood. The receptors stem from a male donor in good health. Some clones in this sample may be carry-over from other donors' samples. Both conserved end residues are part of each CDR3. D genes are given only for firm matches. Only some rows state a clone size, as once, few, many or a class for expanded clones.

v_gene	abundance	d_gene	j_gene	CDR3nt	CDR3aa
TRBV20-1	.	.	TRBJ2-1	TGCAGTGCTAGAGGTCAGATTGCCTACAATGAGCAGTTCTTC	CSARGQIAYNEQFF
TRBV29-1	.	TRBD2	TRBJ2-7	TGCAGCGTGGGACTAGCGGGAGGCCCCACACCCTTATACGAGCAGTACTTC	CSVGLAGGPTPLYEQYF
TRBV6-2/TRBV6-3	.	.	TRBJ2-5	TGTGCCAGTCGCCAGGATAATACGATCCAAGAGACCCAGTACTTC	CASRQDNTIQETQYF
TRBV5-1	few	.	TRBJ2-7	TGCGCCAGCAGCCAACTGGGGGCTAGCGTGTACGAGCAGTACTTC	CASSQLGASVYEQYF
TRBV7-9	few	TRBD1	TRBJ2-3	TGTGCCAGCAGCCCTAGACAGGGTCATCCAGATACGCAGTATTTT	CASSPRQGHPDTQYF
TRBV10-3	few	.	TRBJ2-7	TGTGCCATCACTGCCTCCCCGAGCTCCTACGAGCAGTACTTC	CAITASPSSYEQYF
TRBV19	few	TRBD1	TRBJ2-2	TGTGCCAGTAGGGACAGGGGCAACACCGGGGAGCTGTTTTTT	CASRDRGNTGELFF
TRBV11-2	.	TRBD1	TRBJ2-2	TGTGCCAGCAGCTCAAAAGGGACAGCCACCGGGGAGCTGTTTTTT	CASSSKGTATGELFF
TRBV4-3	many	TRBD2	TRBJ2-3	TGCGCCAGCAGCCAGCCGGGACTAGCGGGCACAGATACGCAGTATTTT	CASSQPGLAGTDTQYF
TRBV11-2	.	.	TRBJ2-2	TGTGCCGGCAGCTTAGGTCGGTCGGGGACGAAAAACACCGGGGAGCTGTTTTTT	CAGSLGRSGTKNTGELFF
TRBV12-3/TRBV12-4	few	.	TRBJ2-1	TGTGCCAGCAGTTTTGGGTGGGATATGTCACCCTACAATGAGCAGTTCTTC	CASSFGWDMSPYNEQFF
TRBV6-1	.	.	TRBJ2-5	TGTGCCAGCAGCAGCCTGGGACTGCAAGAGACCCAGTACTTC	CASSSLGLQETQYF
TRBV3-1	many	TRBD1	TRBJ1-1	TGTGCCAGCAGCATGGACAGGTACACTGAAGCTTTCTTT	CASSMDRYTEAFF
TRBV7-9	few	.	TRBJ1-4	TGTGCCAGCAGCCAAGAGACTTTAAAACTGTTTTTT	CASSQETLKLFF
TRBV6-2/TRBV6-3	few	TRBD2	TRBJ2-1	TGTGCCAGCAGGCTCCCGGGACTAGCGGGGGGTTCGGAGCAGTTCTTC	CASRLPGLAGGSEQFF
TRBV3-1	.	.	TRBJ1-2	TGTGCCAGCAGCCAAGCGAATGGCTACACCTTC	CASSQANGYTF
TRBV9	few	.	TRBJ1-1	TGTGCCAGCAGCGTAGCAGGCTGGGACACTGAAGCTTTCTTT	CASSVAGWDTEAFF
TRBV5-4	.	.	TRBJ2-1	TGTGCCAGCAGTCAGGAGGCGTACTCCTACAATGAGCAGTTCTTC	CASSQEAYSYNEQFF
TRBV19	.	TRBD1	TRBJ2-7	TGTGCCAGTAGTACGGTGGACAGGGGGCGGGAGCAGTACTTC	CASSTVDRGREQYF
TRBV4-1	few	TRBD2	TRBJ2-2	TGCGCCAGCAGCCAACAAAAACTCGGACTAGCGGGGGCGTACACCGGGGAGCTGTTTTTT	CASSQQKLGLAGAYTGELFF
TRBV18	few	.	TRBJ1-1	TGTGCCAGCTCAGTCCCGGGCCCCAGTGTCGGTCGGATGAACACTGAAGCTTTCTTT	CASSVPGPSVGRMNTEAFF
TRBV5-6	few	.	TRBJ1-5	TGTGCCAGCAGCTTATATGGGATTGCCGGATATAGCAATCAGCCCCAGCATTTT	CASSLYGIAGYSNQPQHF
TRBV6-6	.	.	TRBJ2-7	TGTGCCAGCAGTTCTGAATGGGACGGGGTTGAGAACGAGCAGTACTTC	CASSSEWDGVENEQYF
TRBV29-1	.	.	TRBJ1-1	TGCAGCGTTGATTTCCAGTCGAACACTGAAGCTTTCTTT	CSVDFQSNTEAFF
TRBV10-3	.	.	TRBJ2-5	TGTGCCATCAGTGAGGGAAAGGACCACCAAGAGACCCAGTACTTC	CAISEGKDHQETQYF
TRBV2	.	.	TRBJ2-3	TGTGCCAGCAGTGAAAAGTCTCTTCCCACAGATACGCAGTATTTT	CASSEKSLPTDTQYF
TRBV27	few	TRBD1	TRBJ1-5	TGTGCCAGCAGTTTATTCGGGACAGGGGGCCTTCAGCCCCAGCATTTT	CASSLFGTGGLQPQHF
TRBV11-2	few	.	TRBJ1-1	TGTGCCAGCAGCTTAGCCATCGGCACTGAAGCTTTCTTT	CASSLAIGTEAFF
TRBV7-9	few	.	TRBJ2-1	TGTGCCAGCAGCCCGGCCGACAATGAGCAGTTCTTC	CASSPADNEQFF
TRBV20-1	many	.	TRBJ1-1	TGCAGTGCTAATAGCGGTTGGAACACTGAAGCTTTCTTT	CSANSGWNTEAFF
TRBV7-2	many	.	TRBJ2-1	TGTGCCAGCAGCTTAGGGGGTCCCCTGCGGAATGAGCAGTTCTTC	CASSLGGPLRNEQFF
TRBV7-2	few	TRBD2	TRBJ2-7	TGTGCCAGCATCTTTAGCGGGGGGACCCATTACGAGCAGTACTTC	CASIFSGGTHYEQYF
TRBV6-2/TRBV6-3	many	TRBD2	TRBJ2-1	TGTGCCAGCAGCCGAACTAGCGGGGACTACAATGAGCAGTTCTTC	CASSRTSGDYNEQFF
TRBV28	few	.	TRBJ2-1	TGTGCCAGCAGTTTGGGGGGACGATGGGATGAGCAGTTCTTC	CASSLGGRWDEQFF
TRBV6-2/TRBV6-3	few	.	TRBJ2-1	TGTGCCAGCAGTTACTCGAACCTGGAGCAGTTCTTC	CASSYSNLEQFF
TRBV7-9	few	.	TRBJ1-5	TGTGCCAGCAGCGGCGGTCTGGGCAAAGACAATCAGCCCCAGCATTTT	CASSGGLGKDNQPQHF
TRBV4-2	many	TRBD1	TRBJ2-1	TGTGCCAGCAGCCAAGATACAGGGGGCGCGAACAATGAGCAGTTCTTC	CASSQDTGGANNEQFF
TRBV29-1	many	.	TRBJ1-1	TGCAGCGTTGATCGGTTGAACACTGAAGCTTTCTTT	CSVDRLNTEAFF
TRBV5-1	few	.	TRBJ2-3	TGCGCCAGCAGCTTGGACCTCGGTACGCAGTATTTT	CASSLDLGTQYF
TRBV20-1	many	.	TRBJ1-2	TGCAGTGCTAGAAAAGGCTACACCTTC	CSARKGYTF
TRBV5-1	.	.	TRBJ2-6	TGCGCCAGCAGCTTGGTCTTGAGGCCTGGCGGGGCCAACGTCCTGACTTTC	CASSLVLRPGGANVLTF
TRBV6-1	.	.	TRBJ1-5	TGTGCCAGCAGTGAAGGTGGAGGAAGGCCCCAGCATTTT	CASSEGGGRPQHF
TRBV18	.	.	TRBJ2-3	TGTGCCAGCTCACCAATGAGAGGGCAACCAACCACAGATACGCAGTATTTT	CASSPMRGQPTTDTQYF
TRBV15	few	.	TRBJ2-1	TGTGCCACCAGCGCGAGGGGCTACAATGAGCAGTTCTTC	CATSARGYNEQFF
TRBV29-1	few	TRBD1	TRBJ1-2	TGCAGCGTGCGGGACAGGGGGCGGCATGGCTACACCTTC	CSVRDRGRHGYTF